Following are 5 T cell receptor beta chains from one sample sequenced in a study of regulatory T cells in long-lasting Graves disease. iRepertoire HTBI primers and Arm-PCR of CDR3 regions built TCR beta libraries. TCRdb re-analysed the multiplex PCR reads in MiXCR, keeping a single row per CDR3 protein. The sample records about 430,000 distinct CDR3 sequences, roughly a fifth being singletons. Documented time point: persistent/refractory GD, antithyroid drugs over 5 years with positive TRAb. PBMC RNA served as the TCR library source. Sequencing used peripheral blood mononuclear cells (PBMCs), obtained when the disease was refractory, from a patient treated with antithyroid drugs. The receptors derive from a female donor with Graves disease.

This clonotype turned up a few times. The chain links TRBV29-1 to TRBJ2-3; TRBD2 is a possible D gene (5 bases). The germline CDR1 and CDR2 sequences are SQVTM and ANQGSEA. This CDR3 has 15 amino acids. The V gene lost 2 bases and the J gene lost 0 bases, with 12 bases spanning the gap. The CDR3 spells CSVERSGASTDTQYF. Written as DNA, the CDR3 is TGCAGCGTTGAACGCAGCGGAGCTAGCACAGATACGCAGTATTTT.

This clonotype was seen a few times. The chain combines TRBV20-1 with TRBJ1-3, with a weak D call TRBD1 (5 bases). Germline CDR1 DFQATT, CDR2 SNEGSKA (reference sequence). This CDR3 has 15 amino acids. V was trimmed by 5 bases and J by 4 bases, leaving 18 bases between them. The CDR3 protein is CSAPGTTARGNTIYF. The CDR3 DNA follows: TGCAGTGCTCCAGGGACGACAGCTCGCGGAAACACCATATATTTT.

The CDR3 nucleotides are TGTGCCAGCAGTTTCTTAGGCGGGAGGGCCTCCGGGGAGCTGTTTTTT. This translates into CASSFLGGRASGELFF. The chain uses TRBV12-3 or TRBV12-4 and TRBJ2-2, with 9 nucleotides matching TRBD2. The CDR3 length is 16 residues. After removal of 3 bases from V and 6 bases from J, the junction contained 8 bases not matched to a gene.

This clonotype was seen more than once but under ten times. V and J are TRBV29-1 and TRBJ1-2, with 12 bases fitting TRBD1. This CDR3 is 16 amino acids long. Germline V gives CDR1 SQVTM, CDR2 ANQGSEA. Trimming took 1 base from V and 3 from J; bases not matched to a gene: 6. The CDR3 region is CSVEGYGTGGDYGYTF. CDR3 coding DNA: TGCAGCGTTGAAGGTTACGGGACAGGGGGCGACTATGGCTACACCTTC.

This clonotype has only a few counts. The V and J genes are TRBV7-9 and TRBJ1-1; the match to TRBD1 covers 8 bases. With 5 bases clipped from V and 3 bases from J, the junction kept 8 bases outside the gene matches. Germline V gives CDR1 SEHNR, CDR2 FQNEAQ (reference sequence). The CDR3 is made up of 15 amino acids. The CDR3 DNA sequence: TGTGCCAGCAGCGCCCGGACAGGGATGGACACTGAAGCTTTCTTT. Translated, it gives CASSARTGMDTEAFF. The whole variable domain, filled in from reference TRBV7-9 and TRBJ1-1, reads DTGVSQNPRHKITKRGQNVTFRCDPISEHNRLYWYRQTLGQGPEFLTYFQNEAQLEKSRLLSDRFSAERPKGSFSTLEIQRTEQGDSAMYLCASSARTGMDTEAFFGQGTRLTVV.